The 32 T cell receptor beta chains given below trace back to one sample, sequenced in a study of blood T cell repertoires in COVID-19. Using immunoSEQ multiplex PCR, the repertoire was profiled, and TCRdb retains in-frame clones only, with some absent. The table records some 110,000 clones, around nine tenths of them present only once. Sequencing was done on a sample of peripheral blood. These receptors came from a man in his forties with acute or convalescent COVID-19.

This clone was observed at least ten times. Within the sample, other DNA sequences also encode this same CDR3. The chain has TRBV5-1 and TRBJ1-2; D unresolved. CDR1 is SGHRS and CDR2 is YFSETQ in the germline V gene. This CDR3 is built from 12 residues. The V end was cut by 0 bases, the J end by 4 bases, with 4 bases between. CDR3 protein: CASSLDSYGYTF. CDR3 bases: TGCGCCAGCAGCTTGGACAGCTATGGCTACACCTTC.

V usage is TRBV2 and J usage is TRBJ2-2; D is uncertain. V shed 6 bases and J shed 1 base, with 9 bases lying between them. This CDR3 comprises 14 residues. CDR1 and CDR2 (germline): SNHLY, FYNNEI. In DNA, the CDR3 is TGTGCCAGCAGAGCCTATGGGAACACCGGGGAGCTGTTTTTT. It is translated as CASRAYGNTGELFF.

The rearrangement uses TRBV5-1 and TRBJ2-1, with no clear D. Germline loops: CDR1 SGHRS, CDR2 YFSETQ. CDR3 length: 13 amino acids. V was cut by 0 bases and J by 4 bases, with 5 bases left in between. CDR3 nucleotide sequence: TGCGCCAGCAGCTTGGCGCTATACAATGAGCAGTTCTTC. This sequence encodes CASSLALYNEQFF.

V and J are TRBV21-1 and TRBJ2-7; no DNA check was done on the table's D call, TRBD2. TRBV21-1 counts as a pseudogene. The CDR3 loop spans 15 amino acids. The DNA for the CDR3 is TGTGCCAGCAGCAAAGACCCCTGCGTAATATACGAGCAGTACTTC. It yields the protein CASSKDPCVIYEQYF.

V gene TRBV5-1 combines with J gene TRBJ1-1; 8 bases agree with TRBD1. The length of the CDR3 is 15 residues. Germline CDR1 is SGHRS and CDR2 is YFSETQ. V shed 1 base and J 2 bases; nucleotides not matched to a gene: 4. CDR3 nucleotide sequence: TGCGCCAGCAGCTTGAATACAGGGGGAAACACTGAAGCTTTCTTT. It specifies CASSLNTGGNTEAFF.

The CDR3 is CASSPLGAVLTEAFF. The CDR3, as DNA: TGTGCCAGCAGCCCTTTGGGAGCGGTCCTGACTGAAGCTTTCTTT. V usage is TRBV14 and J usage is TRBJ1-1; D is ambiguous. Germline CDR1 is SGHDN and CDR2 is FVKESK. The ends were cut back, 4 bases at V and 5 bases at J, with 17 bases in the middle. This CDR3 has 15 amino acids.

V is TRBV7-2 and J is TRBJ1-1; D ambiguous. Per germline, CDR1 SGHTA and CDR2 FQGNSA. V was shortened by 1 base and J by 7 bases, with 13 bases between the two germline ends. CDR3 length: 14 amino acids. The CDR3 DNA follows: TGTGCCAGCAGCTTAGGTACGGGTATCCGTGAAGCTTTCTTT. Translation: CASSLGTGIREAFF.

The rearrangement joins TRBV5-4 to TRBJ2-1, with 7 nucleotides matching TRBD2. V shed 4 bases, J shed 8 bases, and the junction held 9 bases outside the gene matches. This CDR3 spans 14 amino acids. Germline V gene lookup returns CDR1 SGHNT and CDR2 YYREEE (reference sequence). This CDR3 is CASSLRTSRHEQFF. In DNA form, the CDR3 reads TGTGCCAGCAGCCTCCGGACTAGTAGGCATGAGCAGTTCTTC.

This clone appeared once. V usage is TRBV19 and J usage is TRBJ1-6; D uncertain. This CDR3 spans 15 amino acids. Per germline, CDR1 LNHDA and CDR2 SQIVND (reference sequence). V lost 3 bases, J lost 5 bases, and 11 bases lay in between. The CDR3 here is CASSMGRRDNSPLHF. In DNA, the CDR3 is TGTGCCAGTAGTATGGGGAGGAGGGATAATTCACCCCTCCACTTT.

V and J are TRBV19 and TRBJ1-4; a possible D gene is TRBD1 (6 bases). CDR3 length equals 13 residues. Germline V gene sequence: CDR1 LNHDA, CDR2 SQIVND (reference sequence). Between the trimmed V and J ends, which lost 10 bases and 3 bases, there was a span of 12 bases. The CDR3 loop reads CATQGSANEKLFF. CDR3 coding DNA: TGTGCCACCCAGGGGTCAGCTAATGAAAAACTGTTTTTT.

The chain has TRBV2 and TRBJ2-5; 10 bases are a match to TRBD2. V was pared by 6 bases and J by 4 bases, with 11 bases of the junction left unmatched. Germline loops: CDR1 SNHLY, CDR2 FYNNEI. This CDR3 contains 16 residues. The CDR3 protein is CASRAASGGAGETQYF. The DNA for the CDR3 is TGTGCCAGCAGGGCGGCGAGCGGGGGGGCCGGAGAGACCCAGTACTTC.

This clone was seen just once. The V gene is TRBV9, the J gene TRBJ1-1; a possible D gene is TRBD1 (6 bases). V dropped 0 bases and J dropped 5 bases, with 11 bases sitting between them. The germline V gene has CDR1 SGDLS and CDR2 YYNGEE. CDR3 size: 14 residues. For the CDR3, the DNA is TGTGCCAGCAGCGTAGCTTTAGGGGGAACTGAAGCTTTCTTT. It specifies CASSVALGGTEAFF.

The V and J genes are TRBV7-9 and TRBJ2-7, with TRBD1 matching over 7 bases. This CDR3 contains 13 residues. Germline V gives CDR1 SEHNR, CDR2 FQNEAQ (reference sequence). Trimming cost V 5 bases and J 4 bases; bases outside gene matches: 5. The CDR3 spells CASSPAGGYEQYF. The DNA for the CDR3 is TGTGCCAGCAGCCCTGCAGGGGGATACGAGCAGTACTTC.

This clone ranks as medium-sized. The chain recombines TRBV9 with TRBJ1-1; no clear D. Between the trimmed V and J ends, which lost 6 bases and 8 bases, there was a span of 14 bases. The V gene's germline CDR1 is SGDLS and CDR2 YYNGEE. This CDR3 contains 12 residues. The CDR3 is CASTSRAGEAFF. The DNA for the CDR3 is TGTGCCAGCACCTCAAGGGCGGGAGAAGCTTTCTTT.

This chain connects TRBV7-9 to TRBJ2-7, with D uncertain. This CDR3 spans 10 amino acids. Trimming cost V 5 bases and J 9 bases, with 8 bases left between them. Germline V gene lookup returns CDR1 SEHNR and CDR2 FQNEAQ (reference sequence). CDR3 region: CASSTEPQYF. CDR3 sequence (DNA): TGTGCCAGCAGCACAGAGCCGCAGTACTTC.

This clone was counted a few times. The V and J genes are TRBV27 and TRBJ1-1, with D possibly TRBD1 on 6 matching bases. Trimming removed 2 bases at V and 7 bases at J, with 14 bases between. This CDR3 region has 14 residues. The V gene's germline CDR1 is MNHEY and CDR2 SMNVEV (reference sequence). CDR3 DNA sequence: TGTGCCAGCAGTTTAATCGCCAGGGGCGGTGAAGCTTTCTTT. Amino acids: CASSLIARGGEAFF.

The chain is built from TRBV4-2 and TRBJ1-1; possible D gene TRBD1, 6 bases. This CDR3 is 15 amino acids long. V lost 0 bases and J lost 3, with 11 bases in between. Germline assignment: CDR1 LGHNA and CDR2 YNFKEQ. The CDR3, as DNA: TGTGCCAGCAGCCAAGATAGGGGGGGGTACACTGAAGCTTTCTTT. Its translation: CASSQDRGGYTEAFF.

The chain employs TRBV6-1 and TRBJ1-2; D ambiguous. Looked up from germline, CDR1 is MNHNS and CDR2 is SASEGT. The CDR3 sequence is 15 residues long. Trimming removed 1 base from V and 2 bases from J, with 11 bases in between. CDR3 coding DNA: TGTGCCAGCAGTGAAGGTACAGCTACAAACTATGGCTACACCTTC. It encodes CASSEGTATNYGYTF.

This chain joins TRBV7-6 and TRBJ1-2; tentative D call: TRBD1 (5 bases). This CDR3 contains 16 residues. Germline V gene sequence: CDR1 SGHVS, CDR2 FNYEAQ. Trimming left V 5 bases short and J 4 bases short, with 20 bases between. As DNA, the CDR3 is TGTGCCAGCAGCCCTGACAGTCAGAGAACCTTCTATGGCTACACCTTC. As protein: CASSPDSQRTFYGYTF.

The rearrangement joins TRBV19 to TRBJ1-1, with unresolved D. This CDR3 region has 15 residues. The V end was cut by 1 base, the J end by 0 bases, with 9 bases between. The germline CDR1 and CDR2 sequences are LNHDA and SQIVND (reference sequence). In DNA, the CDR3 is TGTGCCAGTAGTATAGGAAGTAGAATGAACACTGAAGCTTTCTTT. Translation: CASSIGSRMNTEAFF.

This chain uses TRBV10-3 with TRBJ2-1; 9 bases map to TRBD1. The CDR3 totals 15 residues. The V gene's germline CDR1 is ENHRY and CDR2 SYGVKD. V lost 2 bases, J lost 9 bases, and 8 bases stayed unmatched. This CDR3 is CAISEAGTGLSEQFF. CDR3 DNA sequence: TGTGCCATCAGTGAGGCCGGGACAGGGTTGAGTGAGCAGTTCTTC.

The chain employs TRBV30 and TRBJ1-1, with 7 bases lining up with TRBD1. This CDR3 is built from 14 residues. Germline loops: CDR1 GTSNPN, CDR2 SVGIG (reference sequence). The ends lost 2 bases at V and 5 bases at J; junction bases unmatched: 8. This CDR3 reads CAWSRDSGWTEAFF. The CDR3 DNA sequence: TGTGCCTGGAGTCGGGACAGTGGATGGACTGAAGCTTTCTTT.

This chain joins TRBV5-4 and TRBJ2-7; 7 bases align to TRBD1. The germline gives CDR1 SGHNT, CDR2 YYREEE (reference sequence). The V gene end was trimmed by 4 bases and the J gene end by 3 bases; junction bases not matched to a gene: 4. The CDR3 runs to 13 residues. The CDR3 protein is CASSVGQNYEQYF. CDR3 bases: TGTGCCAGCAGCGTGGGACAGAACTACGAGCAGTACTTC.

J is TRBJ1-1 and V is TRBV7-8; D uncertain. Germline values: CDR1 SGHVS, CDR2 FQNEAQ. This CDR3 contains 14 residues. V was clipped by 5 bases and J by 0 bases, with 10 bases between them. For the CDR3, the DNA is TGTGCCAGCAGCCCGCCTAGGATGAACACTGAAGCTTTCTTT. Protein product: CASSPPRMNTEAFF.

This clone was detected only once. This chain links TRBV6-5 with TRBJ1-2, with a weak D call TRBD1 (6 bases). Germline lookup yields CDR1 MNHEY and CDR2 SVGAGI. The CDR3 has 13 amino acids. V dropped 4 bases and J dropped 6 bases, with 12 bases sitting between them. DNA of the CDR3: TGTGCCAGCAGTTCCCCCGGGGGGCATGGCTACACCTTC. As protein: CASSSPGGHGYTF.

This clone was counted once. The chain couples TRBV6-5 to TRBJ1-2; 7 nucleotides agree with TRBD1. There are 15 residues in the CDR3. The trim removed 0 bases at V and 4 bases at J, leaving 5 bases unmatched. Germline values: CDR1 MNHEY, CDR2 SVGAGI. CDR3 bases: TGTGCCAGCAGTTACTCATCGGCAGGGGGCTATGGCTACACCTTC. This gives the protein CASSYSSAGGYGYTF.

This chain links TRBV7-3 with TRBJ2-7, with TRBD1 identical over 8 bases. The CDR3 length is 14 residues. The germline V gene has CDR1 SGHTA and CDR2 FQGTGA. With V trimmed by 5 bases and J by 4 bases, 7 bases remained unmatched. DNA for the CDR3: TGTGCCAGCAGCCCACACAGGGGGAGGTACGAGCAGTACTTC. Translating gives CASSPHRGRYEQYF.

The chain combines TRBV5-4 with TRBJ1-5; TRBD1 matches 7 bases. The germline V gene has CDR1 SGHNT and CDR2 YYREEE (reference sequence). The length of the CDR3 is 15 residues. With 4 bases clipped from V and 1 base from J, the junction kept 5 bases outside the gene matches. DNA of the CDR3: TGTGCCAGCAGCATTCAGGGGGTAAGCAATCAGCCCCAGCATTTT. It yields the protein CASSIQGVSNQPQHF.

This chain connects TRBV28 to TRBJ1-2; D perhaps matches TRBD1 (5 bases). Germline CDR1 and CDR2: MDHEN and SYDVKM. The CDR3 spans 14 residues. V lost 6 bases to trimming and J lost 4 bases, with 15 bases between them. The DNA for the CDR3 is TGTGCCAGCAGCACCGCCGGGGGGTCCTATGGCTACACCTTC. Protein sequence: CASSTAGGSYGYTF.

In its sample, this clone was seen once. The chain is built from TRBV6-2 or TRBV6-3 and TRBJ1-1; tentatively, D is TRBD1 (6 bases). Trimming removed 5 bases at V and 3 bases at J, with 10 bases between. The CDR3 is made up of 13 amino acids. Germline V gives CDR1 MNHEY, CDR2 SVGEGT. CDR3 coding DNA: TGTGCCAGCAGTATTGGACAGCACACTGAAGCTTTCTTT. Its translation: CASSIGQHTEAFF.

The chain uses TRBV9 and TRBJ2-1, with 15 bases that match TRBD2. Germline V gene sequence: CDR1 SGDLS, CDR2 YYNGEE. V shed 4 bases and J 4 bases; nucleotides not matched to a gene: 9. The CDR3 length is 18 residues. Here the CDR3 DNA reads TGTGCCAGCAGCTCCCCCCGGGGACTAGCGGGAGGATACAATGAGCAGTTCTTC. This sequence encodes CASSSPRGLAGGYNEQFF.

The genes are TRBV3-1 (or the pseudogene TRBV3-2) and TRBJ2-1; 8 bases are a match to TRBD1. The CDR3 length is 14 residues. V shed 1 base and J 6 bases; nucleotides not matched to a gene: 2. The germline V gene has CDR1 LGHDT and CDR2 YNNKEL (reference sequence). The CDR3 spells CASSQADRGNEQFF. In nucleotides, the CDR3 is TGTGCCAGCAGCCAAGCCGACAGGGGCAATGAGCAGTTCTTC.